This is a list of T cell receptor beta chains from one sample in a study of response to subunit inactivated influenza vaccine. TCRdb re-called the RT-PCR reads with MiXCR, one entry per CDR3 protein. This table holds about 500,000 distinct CDR3 sequences, around 7.7% found once. The sequencing here drew on PBMCs from blood, taken roughly 24 months after vaccination. The receptors shown here come from a man aged 50-75 years who received an inactivated influenza vaccine. CDR3s include the opening cysteine and the closing phenylalanine or tryptophan. The D gene is left open where the match is weak. Some rows mark clone size as missing; the rest say once, few, many or name a class of expanded clone.

TRBJ1-5 TRBV19 few NA CASSMRGEQPQHF TGTGCCAGTAGTATGAGGGGTGAACAGCCCCAGCATTTT
TRBJ2-5 TRBV20-1 few NA CSGETTKETQYF TGCAGTGGTGAAACGACGAAAGAGACCCAGTACTTC
TRBJ2-2 TRBV5-1 NA NA CASSFNDRPNTGELFF TGCGCCAGCAGCTTCAATGATCGACCAAACACCGGGGAGCTGTTTTTT
TRBJ1-1 TRBV20-1 many TRBD1 CSARYRGRGTEAFF TGCAGTGCTAGATACAGGGGTCGAGGCACTGAAGCTTTCTTT
TRBJ1-1 TRBV19 NA NA CASSIQGTTEAFF TGTGCCAGTAGCATCCAGGGGACCACTGAAGCTTTCTTT
TRBJ1-5 TRBV7-2 NA TRBD1 CASSLASGTVSQPQHF TGTGCCAGCAGCTTGGCCTCCGGGACAGTTAGTCAGCCCCAGCATTTT
TRBJ2-2 TRBV7-9 many NA CASSLGGSWELFF TGTGCCAGCAGCTTAGGGGGGTCCTGGGAGCTGTTTTTT
TRBJ2-7 TRBV20-1 many NA CSASGPVSHEQYF TGCAGTGCTTCAGGACCAGTTTCCCACGAGCAGTACTTC
TRBJ2-4 TRBV2 NA NA CASSEDGLAKNIQYF TGTGCCAGCAGTGAGGACGGTTTAGCCAAAAACATTCAGTACTTC
TRBJ1-1 TRBV20-1 few NA CSARDGAGLNTEAFF TGCAGTGCTAGAGATGGGGCAGGACTAAACACTGAAGCTTTCTTT
TRBJ2-5 TRBV18 NA NA CASSPPSETQYF TGTGCCAGCTCACCACCATCAGAGACCCAGTACTTC
TRBJ2-1 TRBV10-3 NA NA CAISESRGLNNEQFF TGTGCCATCAGTGAGAGCAGGGGTTTGAACAATGAGCAGTTCTTC
TRBJ2-5 TRBV5-1 few TRBD1 CASSPGQGAGQETQYF TGCGCCAGCAGTCCCGGACAGGGGGCCGGTCAAGAGACCCAGTACTTC
TRBJ2-7 TRBV7-2 NA NA CASSPRWGDYEQYF TGTGCCAGCAGCCCTCGCTGGGGGGACTACGAGCAGTACTTC
TRBJ2-7 TRBV5-6 NA TRBD1 CASSFLTGGNEQYF TGTGCCAGCAGTTTCCTGACAGGGGGCAACGAGCAGTACTTC
TRBJ2-7 TRBV12-3/TRBV12-4 few NA CASRQSPYIEQYF TGTGCCAGTAGACAGTCGCCTTATATCGAGCAGTACTTC
TRBJ1-1 TRBV12-3/TRBV12-4 NA NA CASSRRSNTEAFF TGTGCCAGCAGTCGCCGTTCGAACACTGAAGCTTTCTTT
TRBJ2-3 TRBV27 many NA CASSSPGGPTDTQYF TGTGCCAGCAGTTCCCCCGGGGGGCCCACAGATACGCAGTATTTT
TRBJ2-7 TRBV29-1 few TRBD1 CSVDREREQYF TGCAGCGTAGACAGGGAACGCGAGCAGTACTTC
TRBJ1-2 TRBV12-3/TRBV12-4 NA NA CASSFGALGYTF TGTGCCAGCAGTTTCGGTGCTCTTGGCTACACCTTC
TRBJ2-3 TRBV7-8 NA NA CASSPGRRPDTQYF TGTGCCAGCAGCCCGGGACGGAGACCAGATACGCAGTATTTT
TRBJ2-7 TRBV12-3/TRBV12-4 many TRBD1 CASSPPGQAAYEQYF TGTGCCAGCAGTCCGCCGGGACAGGCGGCCTACGAGCAGTACTTC
TRBJ1-1 TRBV20-1 NA TRBD1 CSARTGTANTEAFF TGCAGTGCTAGAACCGGGACAGCGAACACTGAAGCTTTCTTT
TRBJ2-1 TRBV29-1 few TRBD2 CSVDGTSGSHSYNEQFF TGCAGCGTTGACGGGACTAGCGGGAGCCACTCCTACAATGAGCAGTTCTTC
TRBJ1-3 TRBV4-1 NA NA CASSFRRVSGNTIYF TGCGCCAGCAGCTTCCGACGGGTTTCTGGAAACACCATATATTTT
TRBJ2-1 TRBV24-1 NA TRBD2 CATSETSGSRNEQFF TGTGCCACCAGTGAGACTAGCGGGAGTCGCAATGAGCAGTTCTTC
TRBJ1-1 TRBV12-3/TRBV12-4 NA NA CASSFGERGTEAFF TGTGCCAGCAGTTTCGGGGAGAGGGGCACTGAAGCTTTCTTT
TRBJ2-4 TRBV9 few NA CASSAGQSVNIQYF TGTGCCAGCAGCGCCGGGCAGAGTGTTAACATTCAGTACTTC
TRBJ1-3 TRBV6-2/TRBV6-3 few TRBD1 CASSSATGSNSGNTIYF TGTGCCAGCAGTTCCGCGACAGGGTCGAACTCTGGAAACACCATATATTTT
TRBJ2-7 TRBV5-1 many TRBD1 CASSTDRTTYEQYF TGCGCCAGCAGCACGGACAGGACCACATACGAGCAGTACTTC
TRBJ2-1 TRBV20-1 NA NA CSANGGDRYNEQFF TGCAGTGCTAATGGGGGAGACCGCTACAATGAGCAGTTCTTC
TRBJ2-7 TRBV7-2 few TRBD2 CASSPPGAGPYEQYF TGTGCCAGCAGCCCACCCGGAGCGGGGCCCTACGAGCAGTACTTC
TRBJ1-1 TRBV7-8 NA NA CASSPPPRDTEAFF TGTGCCAGCAGCCCCCCGCCGAGGGACACTGAAGCTTTCTTT
TRBJ2-2 TRBV7-6 NA NA CASSLERAGELFF TGTGCCAGCAGCTTAGAGAGGGCCGGGGAGCTGTTTTTT
TRBJ2-7 TRBV20-1 few TRBD1 CSARDLDRGYEQYF TGCAGTGCTAGAGATCTGGACAGGGGATACGAGCAGTACTTC
TRBJ1-6 TRBV6-1 NA NA CASSEEGGLNSPLHF TGTGCCAGCAGTGAAGAGGGGGGTCTGAATTCACCCCTCCACTTT
TRBJ2-2 TRBV5-1 few NA CASSLALGSFIGELFF TGCGCCAGCAGCTTGGCTCTGGGGAGTTTTATCGGGGAGCTGTTTTTT
TRBJ2-1 TRBV20-1 few NA CSAASPFRVNEQFF TGCAGTGCTGCTAGTCCGTTTCGGGTCAATGAGCAGTTCTTC
TRBJ1-2 TRBV27 many TRBD1 CASSFTGGHYGYTF TGTGCCAGCAGTTTTACAGGGGGGCACTATGGCTACACCTTC
TRBJ1-1 TRBV27 few NA CASSQAEEAFF TGTGCCAGCAGTCAGGCGGAGGAAGCTTTCTTT